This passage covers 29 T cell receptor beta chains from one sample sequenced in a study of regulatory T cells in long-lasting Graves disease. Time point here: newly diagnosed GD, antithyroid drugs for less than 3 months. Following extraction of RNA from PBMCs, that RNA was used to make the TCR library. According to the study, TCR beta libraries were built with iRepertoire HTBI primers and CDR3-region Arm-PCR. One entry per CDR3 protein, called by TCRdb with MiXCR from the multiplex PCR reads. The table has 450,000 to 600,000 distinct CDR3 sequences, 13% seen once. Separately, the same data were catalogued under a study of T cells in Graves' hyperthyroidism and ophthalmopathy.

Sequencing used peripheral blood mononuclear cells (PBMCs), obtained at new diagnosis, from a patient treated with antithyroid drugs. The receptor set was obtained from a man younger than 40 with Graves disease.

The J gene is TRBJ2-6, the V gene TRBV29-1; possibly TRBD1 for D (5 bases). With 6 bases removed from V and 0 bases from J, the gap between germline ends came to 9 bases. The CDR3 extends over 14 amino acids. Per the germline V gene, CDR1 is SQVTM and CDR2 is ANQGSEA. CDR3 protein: CSVETDSGANVLTF. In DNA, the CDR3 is TGCAGCGTGGAGACAGACTCTGGGGCCAACGTCCTGACTTTC.

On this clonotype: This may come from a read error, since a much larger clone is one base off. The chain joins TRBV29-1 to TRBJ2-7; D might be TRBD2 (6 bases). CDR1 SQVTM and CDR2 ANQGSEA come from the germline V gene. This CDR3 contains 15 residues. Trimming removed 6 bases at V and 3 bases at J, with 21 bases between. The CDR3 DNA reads TGCAGCGTAGAGGGAGGTGCAGCCGCTCTCTACGAGCAGTACTTC. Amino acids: CSVEGGAAALYEQYF.

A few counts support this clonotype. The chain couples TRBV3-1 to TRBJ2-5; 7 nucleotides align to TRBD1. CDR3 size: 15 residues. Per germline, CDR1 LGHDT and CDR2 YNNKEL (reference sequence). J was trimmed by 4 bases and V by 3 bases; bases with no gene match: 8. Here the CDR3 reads CASSHDRVSGETQYF. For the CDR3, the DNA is TGTGCCAGCAGCCACGACAGGGTGTCCGGAGAGACCCAGTACTTC.

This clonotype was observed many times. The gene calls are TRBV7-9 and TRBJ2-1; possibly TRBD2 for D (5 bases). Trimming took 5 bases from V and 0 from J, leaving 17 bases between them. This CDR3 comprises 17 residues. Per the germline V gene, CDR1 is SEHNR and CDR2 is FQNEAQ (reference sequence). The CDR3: CASSPRVSGSSYNEQFF. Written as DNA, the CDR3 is TGTGCCAGCAGCCCACGTGTGAGCGGAAGCTCCTACAATGAGCAGTTCTTC.

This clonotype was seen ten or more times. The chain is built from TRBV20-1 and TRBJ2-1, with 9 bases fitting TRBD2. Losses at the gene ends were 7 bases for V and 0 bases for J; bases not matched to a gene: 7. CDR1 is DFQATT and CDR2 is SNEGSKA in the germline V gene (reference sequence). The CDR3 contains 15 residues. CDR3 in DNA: TGCAGTGTCATTGATAGCGGGAGCTCCTACAATGAGCAGTTCTTC. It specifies CSVIDSGSSYNEQFF.

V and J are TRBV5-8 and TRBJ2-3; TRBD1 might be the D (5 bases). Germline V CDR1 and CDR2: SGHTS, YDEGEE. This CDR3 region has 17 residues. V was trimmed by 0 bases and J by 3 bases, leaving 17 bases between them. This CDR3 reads CASSLVGHTVRTDTQYF. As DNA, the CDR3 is TGTGCCAGCAGCTTGGTAGGACACACGGTGAGAACAGATACGCAGTATTTT.

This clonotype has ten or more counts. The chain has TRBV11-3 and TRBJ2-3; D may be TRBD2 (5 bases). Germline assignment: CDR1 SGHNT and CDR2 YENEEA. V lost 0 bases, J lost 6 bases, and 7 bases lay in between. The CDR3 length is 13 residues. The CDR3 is CASSLEGSDTQYF. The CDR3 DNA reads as TGTGCCAGCAGCTTAGAGGGGAGCGATACGCAGTATTTT.

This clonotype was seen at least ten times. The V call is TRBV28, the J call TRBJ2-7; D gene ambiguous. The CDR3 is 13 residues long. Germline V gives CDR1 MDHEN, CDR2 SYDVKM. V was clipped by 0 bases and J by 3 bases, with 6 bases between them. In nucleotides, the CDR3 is TGTGCCAGCAGTTTATGGGGGAACTACGAGCAGTACTTC. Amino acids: CASSLWGNYEQYF.

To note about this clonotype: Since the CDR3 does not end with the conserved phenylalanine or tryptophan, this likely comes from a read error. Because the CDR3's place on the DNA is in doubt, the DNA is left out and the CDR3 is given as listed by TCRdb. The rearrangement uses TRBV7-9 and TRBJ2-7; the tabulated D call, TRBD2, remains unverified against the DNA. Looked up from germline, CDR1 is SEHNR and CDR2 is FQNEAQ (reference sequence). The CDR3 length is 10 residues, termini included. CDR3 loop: CASSLELARL.

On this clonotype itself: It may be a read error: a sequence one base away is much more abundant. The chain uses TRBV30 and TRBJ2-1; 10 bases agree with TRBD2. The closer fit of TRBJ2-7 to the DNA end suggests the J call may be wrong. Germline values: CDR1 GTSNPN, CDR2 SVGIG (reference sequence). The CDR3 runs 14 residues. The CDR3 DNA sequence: TGTGCCTGGAGTTCTAGCGGGAGCTACAATGAGCAGTACTTC. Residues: CAWSSSGSYNEQYF.

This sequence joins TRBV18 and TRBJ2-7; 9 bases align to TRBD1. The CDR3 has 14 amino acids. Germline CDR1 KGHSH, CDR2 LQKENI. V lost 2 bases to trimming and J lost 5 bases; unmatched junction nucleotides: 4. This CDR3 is CASSPGTGRDEQYF. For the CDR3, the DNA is TGTGCCAGCTCACCAGGGACAGGGCGTGACGAGCAGTACTTC.

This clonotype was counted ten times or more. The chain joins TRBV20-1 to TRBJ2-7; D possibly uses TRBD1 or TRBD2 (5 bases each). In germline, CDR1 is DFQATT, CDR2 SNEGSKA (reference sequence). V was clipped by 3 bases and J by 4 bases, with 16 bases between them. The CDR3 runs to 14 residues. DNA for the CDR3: TGCAGTGCTAGGAGGCCCCGGGGACGTTACGAGCAGTACTTC. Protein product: CSARRPRGRYEQYF.

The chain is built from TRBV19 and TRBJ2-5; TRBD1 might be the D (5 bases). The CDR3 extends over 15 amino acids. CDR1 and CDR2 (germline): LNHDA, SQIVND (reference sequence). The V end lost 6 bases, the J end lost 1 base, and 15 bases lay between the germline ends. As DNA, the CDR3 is TGTGCCAGTAGCACTTTCCAGGGCTTCCAAGAGACCCAGTACTTC. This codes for CASSTFQGFQETQYF.

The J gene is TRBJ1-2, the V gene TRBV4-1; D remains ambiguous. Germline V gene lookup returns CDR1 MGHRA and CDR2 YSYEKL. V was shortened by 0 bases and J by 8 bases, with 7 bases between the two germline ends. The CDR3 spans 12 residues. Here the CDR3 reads CASSQDKEGYTF. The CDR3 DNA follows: TGCGCCAGCAGCCAAGATAAGGAGGGCTACACCTTC.

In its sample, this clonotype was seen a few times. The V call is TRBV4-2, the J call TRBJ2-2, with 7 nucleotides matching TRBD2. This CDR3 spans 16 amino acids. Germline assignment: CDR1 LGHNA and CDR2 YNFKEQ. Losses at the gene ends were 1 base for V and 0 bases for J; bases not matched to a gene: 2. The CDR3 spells CASSQALATNTGELFF. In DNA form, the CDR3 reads TGTGCCAGCAGCCAAGCACTAGCGACGAACACCGGGGAGCTGTTTTTT.

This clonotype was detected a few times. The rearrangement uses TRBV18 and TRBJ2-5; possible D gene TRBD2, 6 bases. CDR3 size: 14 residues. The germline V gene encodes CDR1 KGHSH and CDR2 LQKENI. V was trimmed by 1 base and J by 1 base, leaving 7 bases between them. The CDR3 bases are TGTGCCAGCTCACCACGGGAGGCCCAAGAGACCCAGTACTTC. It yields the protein CASSPREAQETQYF.

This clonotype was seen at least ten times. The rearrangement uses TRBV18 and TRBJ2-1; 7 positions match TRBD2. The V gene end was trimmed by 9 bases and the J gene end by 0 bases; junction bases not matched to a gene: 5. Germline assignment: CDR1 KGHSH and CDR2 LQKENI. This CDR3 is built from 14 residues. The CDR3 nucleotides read TGTGCCAGTAACCTAGCGGACTCCTACAATGAGCAGTTCTTC. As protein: CASNLADSYNEQFF.

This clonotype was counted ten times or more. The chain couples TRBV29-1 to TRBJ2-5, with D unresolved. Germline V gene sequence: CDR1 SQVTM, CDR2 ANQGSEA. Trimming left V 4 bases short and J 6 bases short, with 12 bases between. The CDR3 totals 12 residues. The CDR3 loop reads CSVGQTQKTQYF. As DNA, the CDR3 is TGCAGCGTTGGACAAACTCAAAAGACCCAGTACTTC.

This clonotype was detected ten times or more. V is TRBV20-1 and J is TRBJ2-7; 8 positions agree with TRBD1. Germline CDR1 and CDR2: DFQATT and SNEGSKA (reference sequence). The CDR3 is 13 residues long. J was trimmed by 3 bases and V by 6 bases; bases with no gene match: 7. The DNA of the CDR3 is TGCAGTGCCGACAGGGGAGAAGGCTACGAGCAGTACTTC. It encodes CSADRGEGYEQYF.

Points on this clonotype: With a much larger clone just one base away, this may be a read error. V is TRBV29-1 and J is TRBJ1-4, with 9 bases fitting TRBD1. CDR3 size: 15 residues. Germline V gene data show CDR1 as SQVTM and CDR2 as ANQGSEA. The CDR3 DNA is TGCAGCGCTGAAGACCGACAGGGGGGTAATGAAAAACTGTTTTTT. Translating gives CSAEDRQGGNEKLFF.

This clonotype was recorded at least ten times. The CDR3 sequence: CASSQRKGLIGEQFF. Written as DNA, the CDR3 is TGCGCCAGCAGCCAAAGGAAGGGCCTTATAGGTGAGCAGTTCTTC. This sequence joins TRBV5-1 and TRBJ2-1; D unclear. The CDR3 is made up of 15 amino acids. V was clipped by 4 bases and J by 9 bases, with 20 bases between them. Germline V gene data show CDR1 as SGHRS and CDR2 as YFSETQ.

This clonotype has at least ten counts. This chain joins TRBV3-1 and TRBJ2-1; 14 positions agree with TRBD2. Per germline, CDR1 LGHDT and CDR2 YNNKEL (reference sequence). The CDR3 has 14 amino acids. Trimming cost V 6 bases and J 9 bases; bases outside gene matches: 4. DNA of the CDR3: TGTGCCAGCAGGGCGGGACTAGCGGGAGTTGAGCAGTTCTTC. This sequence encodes CASRAGLAGVEQFF.

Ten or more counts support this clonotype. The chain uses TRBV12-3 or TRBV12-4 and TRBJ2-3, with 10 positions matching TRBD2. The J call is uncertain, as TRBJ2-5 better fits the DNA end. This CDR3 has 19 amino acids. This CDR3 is CASSLLVTSGTHPPETQYF. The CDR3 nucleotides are TGTGCCAGCAGTTTATTAGTCACTAGCGGGACCCATCCACCAGAGACCCAGTACTTC.

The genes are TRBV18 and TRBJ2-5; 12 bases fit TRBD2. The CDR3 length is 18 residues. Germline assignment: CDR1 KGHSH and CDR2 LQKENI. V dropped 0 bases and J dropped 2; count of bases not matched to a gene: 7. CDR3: CASSPPLAGLAGQETQYF. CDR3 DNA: TGTGCCAGCTCACCACCATTAGCAGGACTAGCGGGACAAGAGACCCAGTACTTC.

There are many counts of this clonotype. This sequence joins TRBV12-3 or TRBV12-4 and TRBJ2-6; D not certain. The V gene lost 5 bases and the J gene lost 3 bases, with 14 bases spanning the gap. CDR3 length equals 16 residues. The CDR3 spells CASSLRLRSGANVLTF. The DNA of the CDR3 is TGTGCCAGCAGTCTGAGATTAAGAAGTGGGGCCAACGTCCTGACTTTC.

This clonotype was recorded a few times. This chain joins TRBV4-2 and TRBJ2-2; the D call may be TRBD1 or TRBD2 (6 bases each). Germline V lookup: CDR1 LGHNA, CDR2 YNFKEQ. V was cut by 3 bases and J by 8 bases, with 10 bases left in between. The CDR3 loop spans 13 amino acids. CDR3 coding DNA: TGTGCCAGCAGCCAGGAAGGGGGGGGGGAGCTGTTTTTT. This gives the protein CASSQEGGGELFF.

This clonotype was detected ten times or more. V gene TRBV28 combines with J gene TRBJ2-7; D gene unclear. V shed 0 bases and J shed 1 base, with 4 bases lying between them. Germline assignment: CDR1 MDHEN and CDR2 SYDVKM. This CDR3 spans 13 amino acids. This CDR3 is CASSLWLSYEQYF. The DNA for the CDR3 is TGTGCCAGCAGTTTATGGCTGTCCTACGAGCAGTACTTC.

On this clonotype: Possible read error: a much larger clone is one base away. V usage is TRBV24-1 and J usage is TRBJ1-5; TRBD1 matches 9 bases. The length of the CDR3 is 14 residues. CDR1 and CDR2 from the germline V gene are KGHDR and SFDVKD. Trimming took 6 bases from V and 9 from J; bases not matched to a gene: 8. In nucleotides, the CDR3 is TGTGCCACCAGTACAGGGGGCCGGAGACGGCCCCAGCATTTT. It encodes CATSTGGRRRPQHF.

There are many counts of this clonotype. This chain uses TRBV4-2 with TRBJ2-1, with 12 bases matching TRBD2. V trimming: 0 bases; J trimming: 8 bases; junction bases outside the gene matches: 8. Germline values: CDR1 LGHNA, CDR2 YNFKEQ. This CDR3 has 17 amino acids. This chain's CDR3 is CASSQELGLAGGDEQFF. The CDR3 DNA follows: TGTGCCAGCAGCCAAGAATTGGGGCTAGCGGGAGGGGATGAGCAGTTCTTC.